The 30 T cell receptor beta chains below all came from one sample that was sequenced in a study of spatial heterogeneity in lung cancer. Regarding time point: sample taken at primary tumor resection. MiXCR, applied by TCRdb to the 5' RACE reads, yields one record per CDR3 protein. Here the sample spans 9,000 to 13,000 distinct CDR3 sequences, about 8.5% being singletons. Study-level results: Expanded intratumoral alpha and beta TCR counts tracked tumor mutation counts.

Their antigens remain unidentified. Material: lung tumor tissue, obtained at surgery. These TCRs come from a male donor with early-stage non-small cell lung cancer.

The sample holds a few counts of this clonotype. The chain uses TRBV29-1 and TRBJ2-5, with 9 bases aligning to TRBD2. The CDR3 consists of 11 residues. CDR1 SQVTM and CDR2 ANQGSEA come from the germline V gene. V lost 7 bases to trimming and J lost 8 bases; unmatched junction nucleotides: 5. The CDR3 region has the DNA TGCAGCGGCTCTCTAGCGGGAACCCAGTACTTC. Its translation: CSGSLAGTQYF.

The chain employs TRBV6-2 or TRBV6-3 and TRBJ2-7, with a possible D match to TRBD1 (6 bases). Per germline, CDR1 MNHEY and CDR2 SVGEGT. CDR3 length: 12 amino acids. The V gene lost 3 bases and the J gene lost 9 bases, with 12 bases spanning the gap. CDR3 nucleotides: TGTGCCAGCAGTTATGGACAGAGTACGCAGTACTTC. It codes for CASSYGQSTQYF.

This clonotype was counted at least ten times. The chain's CDR3 is CASSQEVSSGYTGELFF. CDR3 DNA: TGTGCCAGCAGCCAAGAAGTATCTAGCGGCTACACCGGGGAGCTGTTTTTT. V is TRBV3-1 and J is TRBJ2-2; 7 positions agree with TRBD2. Germline CDR1 reads LGHDT; CDR2 reads YNNKEL (reference sequence). The CDR3 contains 17 residues. Trimming took 0 bases from V and 3 from J; bases not matched to a gene: 7.

The sample holds a few counts of this clonotype. The chain employs TRBV2 and TRBJ2-7, with a possible D match to TRBD1 (5 bases). This CDR3 region has 14 residues. Germline CDR1 SNHLY, CDR2 FYNNEI. V was cut by 3 bases and J by 6 bases, with 15 bases left in between. CDR3 sequence (DNA): TGTGCCAGCAGTGATGGCGCAGGGCGAATCGAGCAGTACTTC. This encodes CASSDGAGRIEQYF.

This clonotype was picked up many times. The rearrangement joins TRBV28 to TRBJ2-7; perhaps TRBD2 as D (5 bases). The CDR3 has 14 amino acids. Germline V CDR1 and CDR2: MDHEN, SYDVKM. V shed 7 bases and J shed 0 bases, with 13 bases lying between them. CDR3: CASNPPGISYEQYF. The CDR3 DNA follows: TGTGCCAGCAACCCACCGGGGATCTCCTACGAGCAGTACTTC.

This clonotype was seen repeatedly, ten times or more. This chain connects TRBV20-1 to TRBJ2-1, with 8 bases identical to TRBD2. The CDR3 length is 15 residues. V gave up 1 base and J gave up 6 bases; unmatched junction bases: 8. In germline, CDR1 is DFQATT, CDR2 SNEGSKA (reference sequence). The CDR3 reads CSARGGTSTGNEQFF. The DNA for the CDR3 is TGCAGTGCTAGAGGGGGGACTAGTACGGGCAATGAGCAGTTCTTC.

In this sample, this clonotype turned up many times. This rearrangement joins TRBV6-1 to TRBJ2-3; perhaps TRBD2 as D (6 bases). V lost 6 bases, J lost 3 bases, and 16 bases lay in between. Germline V gene lookup returns CDR1 MNHNS and CDR2 SASEGT. This CDR3 is 15 amino acids long. This chain's CDR3 is CASSLGGPGTDTQYF. DNA of the CDR3: TGTGCCAGCAGCCTGGGGGGTCCGGGGACAGATACGCAGTATTTT.

In this sample, this clonotype turned up many times. The CDR3 here is CASIRDIPGSYTF. DNA for the CDR3: TGTGCCAGCATCCGGGACATCCCTGGAAGCTACACCTTC. This chain uses TRBV28 with TRBJ1-2, with D maybe TRBD1 (6 bases). V was pared by 7 bases and J by 9 bases, with 18 bases between. Germline lookup yields CDR1 MDHEN and CDR2 SYDVKM. The CDR3 is 13 amino acids.

This clonotype showed up many times. The chain couples TRBV6-2 or TRBV6-3 to TRBJ2-2, with D uncertain. CDR3 length equals 12 residues. The V end lost 7 bases, the J end lost 5 bases, and 8 bases lay between the germline ends. Germline CDR1 and CDR2: MNHEY and SVGEGT. The CDR3 is CASNSRTGELFF. CDR3 coding DNA: TGTGCCAGCAATAGTCGAACCGGGGAGCTGTTTTTT.

V gene TRBV6-5 combines with J gene TRBJ2-3; D may be TRBD1 or TRBD2 (5 bases each). The germline gives CDR1 MNHEY, CDR2 SVGAGI. The CDR3 consists of 17 residues. Trimming stripped 4 bases from V and 0 bases from J, with 17 bases between. Written as DNA, the CDR3 is TGTGCCAGCAGTTCCTCGGGGCCATATTCTAGCACAGATACGCAGTATTTT. Its protein is CASSSSGPYSSTDTQYF.

This clonotype is labeled medium-sized (0.01 to 0.1%). The V and J genes are TRBV6-5 and TRBJ1-5, with D perhaps TRBD1 (5 bases). Germline CDR1 is MNHEY and CDR2 is SVGAGI. Trimming removed 5 bases from V and 5 bases from J, with 19 bases in between. This CDR3 contains 16 residues. The CDR3 region is CASSDRGPLRDQPQHF. As DNA, the CDR3 is TGTGCCAGCAGTGACCGGGGACCCTTGCGCGATCAGCCCCAGCATTTT.

On this clonotype itself: This may be a read error: a much more frequent sequence differs by one nucleotide. The chain employs TRBV21-1 and TRBJ2-7. TRBV21-1 corresponds to a pseudogene. CDR3 length: 15 residues. CDR3 loop: CASSSVGVRSYEQYF. Written as DNA, the CDR3 is TGTGCCAGCAGCAGCGTTGGGGTACGGTCCTACGAGCAGTACTTC.

There are a few counts of this clonotype. V gene TRBV7-9 combines with J gene TRBJ1-1; 7 bases map to TRBD1. The CDR3 has 13 residues. V lost 3 bases, J lost 5 bases, and 3 bases stayed unmatched. In germline, CDR1 is SEHNR, CDR2 FQNEAQ (reference sequence). The CDR3 region is CASSFGQATEAFF. CDR3 DNA sequence: TGTGCCAGCAGCTTTGGACAGGCGACTGAAGCTTTCTTT.

This clonotype has at least ten counts. The CDR3 spells CASSLGDSNIPREQYF. CDR3 DNA: TGTGCCAGCAGCTTAGGGGACAGCAACATTCCGCGTGAGCAGTACTTC. V is TRBV7-2 and J is TRBJ2-7, with 7 bases fitting TRBD1. The germline V gene has CDR1 SGHTA and CDR2 FQGNSA. Germline trimming cut 1 base from V and 7 bases from J; bases unmatched to any gene: 13. The length of the CDR3 is 16 residues.

This clonotype was seen repeatedly, ten times or more. V is TRBV11-2 and J is TRBJ2-5; 7 bases line up with TRBD1. The V gene end was trimmed by 2 bases and the J gene end by 4 bases; junction bases not matched to a gene: 7. From germline, CDR1 is SGHAT and CDR2 FQNNGV. CDR3 size: 15 residues. The DNA for the CDR3 is TGTGCCAGCAGCTTACAAGGGGGCTTATCAGAGACCCAGTACTTC. It yields the protein CASSLQGGLSETQYF.

The genes are TRBV20-1 and TRBJ1-5; D unclear. The germline V gene encodes CDR1 DFQATT and CDR2 SNEGSKA (reference sequence). The CDR3 contains 10 residues. Trimming stripped 6 bases from V and 7 bases from J, with 7 bases between. In nucleotides, the CDR3 is TGCAGTGCAGGCGAGCAGCCCCAGCATTTT. This sequence encodes CSAGEQPQHF.

This CDR3 is CASSPRTSGGTDTQYF. DNA of the CDR3: TGTGCCAGCAGCCCCCGGACTAGCGGGGGCACAGATACGCAGTATTTT. The chain carries TRBV7-2 and TRBJ2-3, with 12 bases that match TRBD2. This CDR3 is built from 16 residues. The V segment lost 5 bases and the J segment 1 base; nucleotides outside the gene matches: 4. Per germline, CDR1 SGHTA and CDR2 FQGNSA.

This clonotype was detected many times. The chain employs TRBV29-1 and TRBJ1-2, with TRBD1 matching over 8 bases. The CDR3 is 17 amino acids. Germline-derived CDR1 and CDR2 are SQVTM and ANQGSEA. Trimming removed 4 bases from V and 3 bases from J; junction bases left unmatched: 16. The CDR3 sequence is CSVGRLAGGPGDYGYTF. The CDR3 DNA follows: TGCAGCGTTGGGAGGTTGGCAGGGGGCCCCGGAGACTATGGCTACACCTTC. The full variable domain, rest sourced from reference TRBV29-1 and TRBJ1-2, is SAVISQKPSRDICQRGTSLTIQCQVDSQVTMMFWYRQQPGQSLTLIATANQGSEATYESGFVIDKFPISRPNLTFSTLTVSNMSPEDSSIYLCSVGRLAGGPGDYGYTFGSGTRLTVV.

V and J are TRBV7-3 and TRBJ2-1; D remains unclear. The CDR3 totals 15 residues. The V end lost 5 bases, the J end lost 4 bases, and 15 bases lay between the germline ends. Germline V gene lookup returns CDR1 SGHTA and CDR2 FQGTGA. The CDR3 nucleotides are TGTGCCAGCAGCCTCTCCTTTGGGCAATACAATGAGCAGTTCTTC. As protein: CASSLSFGQYNEQFF.

This clonotype was seen ten or more times. This rearrangement joins TRBV5-1 to TRBJ2-6, with D perhaps TRBD1 or TRBD2 (5 bases each). The CDR3 spans 16 residues. Germline loops: CDR1 SGHRS, CDR2 YFSETQ. Trimming cost V 4 bases and J 0 bases, with 11 bases left between them. In DNA form, the CDR3 reads TGCGCCAGCAGCAACGAGGGGCCCTCTGGGGCCAACGTCCTGACTTTC. Protein product: CASSNEGPSGANVLTF.

At least ten counts were recorded for this clonotype. This chain links TRBV20-1 with TRBJ2-3; 8 bases fit TRBD1. The CDR3 covers 16 residues. Germline lookup yields CDR1 DFQATT and CDR2 SNEGSKA (reference sequence). J was trimmed by 2 bases and V by 0 bases; bases with no gene match: 7. In DNA form, the CDR3 reads TGCAGTGCTAGAGATCCGGACAGGGCTAACACAGATACGCAGTATTTT. It codes for CSARDPDRANTDTQYF.

The gene calls are TRBV7-9 and TRBJ1-3; 10 nucleotides agree with TRBD1. This CDR3 spans 19 amino acids. CDR1 is SEHNR and CDR2 is FQNEAQ in the germline V gene (reference sequence). J lost 5 bases, V lost 2 bases, and 15 bases had no gene match. The CDR3 spells CASSLLSGTGANSRNTIYF. The DNA of the CDR3 is TGTGCCAGCAGCTTATTGTCCGGGACAGGGGCGAACTCGAGAAACACCATATATTTT.

The sample holds a few counts of this clonotype. The gene calls are TRBV4-3 and TRBJ2-3, with 9 bases lining up with TRBD1. The J segment lost 1 base and the V segment lost 1 base, leaving 6 bases of the junction unmatched. Germline V lookup: CDR1 LGHNA, CDR2 YSLEER. The CDR3 has 17 residues. As DNA, the CDR3 is TGCGCCAGCAGCCAAGCTAACACAGGGGGCGGCACAGATACGCAGTATTTT. Its protein product is CASSQANTGGGTDTQYF.

The chain links TRBV7-2 to TRBJ2-7; 7 bases fit TRBD1. Germline lookup yields CDR1 SGHTA and CDR2 FQGNSA. V gave up 2 bases and J gave up 3 bases; unmatched junction bases: 4. The CDR3 is made up of 14 amino acids. CDR3 in amino acids: CASSLRQGDYEQYF. The CDR3 DNA sequence: TGTGCCAGCAGCTTAAGGCAGGGGGACTACGAGCAGTACTTC.

This clonotype appeared a few times. The gene calls are TRBV20-1 and TRBJ2-7, with D perhaps TRBD1 (6 bases). The V end lost 0 bases, the J end lost 5 bases, and 17 bases lay between the germline ends. Germline V gene sequence: CDR1 DFQATT, CDR2 SNEGSKA (reference sequence). CDR3 length: 15 residues. CDR3 DNA: TGCAGTGCTAGAGACCACACGCAGGGGTGGCACGAGCAGTACTTC. This codes for CSARDHTQGWHEQYF.

This clonotype has more than one count but fewer than ten. The V gene is TRBV19, the J gene TRBJ2-1; 14 bases are a match to TRBD2. Germline-derived CDR1 and CDR2 are LNHDA and SQIVND (reference sequence). There are 17 residues in the CDR3. The trim removed 5 bases at V and 7 bases at J, leaving 10 bases unmatched. CDR3 amino acids: CASSLPVGLAGENEQFF. CDR3 DNA: TGTGCCAGTAGTTTACCTGTGGGACTAGCGGGAGAGAATGAGCAGTTCTTC. The whole variable domain, remainder taken from reference TRBV19 and TRBJ2-1, is DGGITQSPKYLFRKEGQNVTLSCEQNLNHDAMYWYRQDPGQGLRLIYYSQIVNDFQKGDIAEGYSVSREKKESFPLTVTSAQKNPTAFYLCASSLPVGLAGENEQFFGPGTRLTVL.

V is TRBV6-2 or TRBV6-3 and J is TRBJ2-3, with 11 bases lining up with TRBD2. Germline CDR1 MNHEY, CDR2 SVGEGT. The junction had 0 bases not matched to a gene; V was cut back by 6 bases and J by 1 base. The CDR3 is made up of 14 amino acids. The CDR3 sequence is CASRLAGGTDTQYF. The CDR3 DNA reads TGTGCCAGCAGACTAGCGGGGGGCACAGATACGCAGTATTTT.

This clonotype has ten or more counts. V is TRBV7-6 and J is TRBJ1-1; unclear D gene. Trimming pared 0 bases from V and 1 base from J, leaving 3 bases between. Looked up from germline, CDR1 is SGHVS and CDR2 is FNYEAQ. CDR3 length equals 13 residues. The CDR3, as DNA: TGTGCCAGCAGCTTAGCTGGGAACACTGAAGCTTTCTTT. Protein sequence: CASSLAGNTEAFF.

This clonotype has at least ten counts. V usage is TRBV11-1 and J usage is TRBJ2-1; D unresolved. CDR3 length equals 15 residues. Trimming took off 3 bases at V and 0 bases at J, with 9 bases between the two ends. Germline V lookup: CDR1 SGHAT, CDR2 FQDESV (reference sequence). The CDR3 DNA follows: TGTGCCAGCAGCTTCCTTTCTAGCTCCTACAATGAGCAGTTCTTC. It translates to CASSFLSSSYNEQFF.

In this sample, this clonotype is medium-sized. The chain carries TRBV2 and TRBJ2-3; D unclear. V shed 8 bases and J shed 0 bases, with 12 bases lying between them. The CDR3 runs 14 residues. CDR1 SNHLY and CDR2 FYNNEI come from the germline V gene. CDR3 loop: CASGSPASTDTQYF. The DNA of the CDR3 is TGTGCCAGCGGCTCCCCGGCAAGCACAGATACGCAGTATTTT.